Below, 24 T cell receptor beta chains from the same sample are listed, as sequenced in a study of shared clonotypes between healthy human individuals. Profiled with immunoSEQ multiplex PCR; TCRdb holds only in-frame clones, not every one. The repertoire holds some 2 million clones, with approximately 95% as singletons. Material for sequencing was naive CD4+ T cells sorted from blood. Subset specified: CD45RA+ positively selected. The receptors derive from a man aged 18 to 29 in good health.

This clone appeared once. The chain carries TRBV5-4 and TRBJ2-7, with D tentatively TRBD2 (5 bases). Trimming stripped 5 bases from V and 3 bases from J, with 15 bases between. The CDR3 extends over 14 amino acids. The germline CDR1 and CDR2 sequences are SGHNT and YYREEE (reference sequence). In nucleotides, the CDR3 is TGTGCCAGCAGTGTGGCCGGGATTGACTACGAGCAGTACTTC. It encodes CASSVAGIDYEQYF. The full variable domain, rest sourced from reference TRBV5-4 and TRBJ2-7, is ETGVTQSPTHLIKTRGQQVTLRCSSQSGHNTVSWYQQALGQGPQFIFQYYREEENGRGNFPPRFSGLQFPNYSSELNVNALELDDSALYLCASSVAGIDYEQYFGPGTRLTVT.

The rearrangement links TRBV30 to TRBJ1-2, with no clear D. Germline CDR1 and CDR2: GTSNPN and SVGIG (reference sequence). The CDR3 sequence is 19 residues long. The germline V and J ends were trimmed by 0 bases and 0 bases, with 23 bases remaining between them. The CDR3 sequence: CAWSVNGFEGAGANYGYTF. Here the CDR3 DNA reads TGTGCCTGGAGTGTAAATGGGTTTGAGGGAGCGGGCGCTAACTATGGCTACACCTTC.

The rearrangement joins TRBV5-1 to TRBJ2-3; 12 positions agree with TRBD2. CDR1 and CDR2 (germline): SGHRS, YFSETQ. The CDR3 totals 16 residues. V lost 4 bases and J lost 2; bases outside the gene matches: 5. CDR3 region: CASSTRLAGATDTQYF. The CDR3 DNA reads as TGCGCCAGCAGCACTCGACTAGCGGGAGCCACAGATACGCAGTATTTT.

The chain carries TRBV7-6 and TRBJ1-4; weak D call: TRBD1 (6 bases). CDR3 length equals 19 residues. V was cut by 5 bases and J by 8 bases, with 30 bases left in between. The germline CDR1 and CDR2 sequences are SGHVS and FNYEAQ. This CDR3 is CASSPGVGQVRKSDEKLFF. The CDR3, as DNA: TGTGCCAGCAGCCCAGGGGTCGGGCAGGTTAGGAAATCGGACGAAAAACTGTTTTTT.

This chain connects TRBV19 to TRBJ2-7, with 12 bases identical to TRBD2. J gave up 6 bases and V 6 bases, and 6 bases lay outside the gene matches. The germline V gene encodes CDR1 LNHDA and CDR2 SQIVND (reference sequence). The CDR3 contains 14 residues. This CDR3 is CASSIGLAGSEQYF. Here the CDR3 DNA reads TGTGCCAGTAGCATCGGACTAGCGGGGAGCGAGCAGTACTTC.

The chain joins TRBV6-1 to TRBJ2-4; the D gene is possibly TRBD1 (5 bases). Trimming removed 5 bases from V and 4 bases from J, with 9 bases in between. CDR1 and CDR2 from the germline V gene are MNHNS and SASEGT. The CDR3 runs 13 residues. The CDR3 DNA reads TGTGCCAGCAGTATCCAGGGTAAAAACATTCAGTACTTC. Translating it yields CASSIQGKNIQYF.

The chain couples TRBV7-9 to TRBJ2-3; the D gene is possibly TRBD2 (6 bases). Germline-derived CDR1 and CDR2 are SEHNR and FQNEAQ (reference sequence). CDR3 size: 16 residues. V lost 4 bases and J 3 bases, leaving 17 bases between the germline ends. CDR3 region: CASSYPPGLTTDTQYF. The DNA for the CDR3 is TGTGCCAGCAGCTACCCACCGGGACTCACTACAGATACGCAGTATTTT.

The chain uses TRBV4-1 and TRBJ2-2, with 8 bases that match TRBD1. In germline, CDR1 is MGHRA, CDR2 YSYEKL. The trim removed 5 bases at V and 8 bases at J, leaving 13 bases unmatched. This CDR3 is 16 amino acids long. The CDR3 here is CASSTTGVKTGGELFF. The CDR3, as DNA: TGCGCCAGCAGCACGACAGGGGTGAAAACGGGGGGGGAGCTGTTTTTT.

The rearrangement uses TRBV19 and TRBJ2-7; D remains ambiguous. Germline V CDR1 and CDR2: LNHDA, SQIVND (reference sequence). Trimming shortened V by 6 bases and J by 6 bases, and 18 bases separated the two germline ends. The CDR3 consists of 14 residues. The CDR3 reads CASRENSNLFEQYF. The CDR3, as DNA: TGTGCCAGTAGGGAAAACTCAAATTTATTCGAGCAGTACTTC. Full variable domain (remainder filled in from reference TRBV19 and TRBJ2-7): DGGITQSPKYLFRKEGQNVTLSCEQNLNHDAMYWYRQDPGQGLRLIYYSQIVNDFQKGDIAEGYSVSREKKESFPLTVTSAQKNPTAFYLCASRENSNLFEQYFGPGTRLTVT.

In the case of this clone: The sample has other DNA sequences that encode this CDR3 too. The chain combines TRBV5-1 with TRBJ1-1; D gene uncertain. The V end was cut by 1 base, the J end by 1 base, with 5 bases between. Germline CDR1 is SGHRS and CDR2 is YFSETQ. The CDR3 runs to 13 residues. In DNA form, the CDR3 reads TGCGCCAGCAGCTTGAAGGAGAACACTGAAGCTTTCTTT. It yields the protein CASSLKENTEAFF.

The CDR3 is CASRPGQGTSPQETQYF. The CDR3 nucleotides read TGTGCCAGCAGGCCGGGACAGGGGACGTCACCGCAAGAGACCCAGTACTTC. This chain links TRBV11-2 with TRBJ2-5; 10 bases line up with TRBD1. The CDR3 spans 17 residues. With V trimmed by 6 bases and J by 2 bases, 12 bases remained unmatched. Germline values: CDR1 SGHAT, CDR2 FQNNGV.

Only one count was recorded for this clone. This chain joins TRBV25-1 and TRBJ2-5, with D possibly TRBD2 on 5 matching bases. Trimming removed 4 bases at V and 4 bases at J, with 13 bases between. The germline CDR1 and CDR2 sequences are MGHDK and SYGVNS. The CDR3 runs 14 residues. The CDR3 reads CASSAKEGRETQYF. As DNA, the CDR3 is TGTGCCAGCAGTGCCAAGGAAGGGAGAGAGACCCAGTACTTC.

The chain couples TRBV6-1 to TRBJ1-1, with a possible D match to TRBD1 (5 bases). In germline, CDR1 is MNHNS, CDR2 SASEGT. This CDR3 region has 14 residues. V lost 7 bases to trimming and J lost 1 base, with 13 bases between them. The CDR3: CASTFNQGNTEAFF. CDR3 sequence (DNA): TGTGCCAGCACCTTTAACCAGGGGAACACTGAAGCTTTCTTT.

The CDR3 DNA reads TGTGCCAGCAGCGTACCGGGACAGGCCAATGAGCAGTTCTTC. Residues: CASSVPGQANEQFF. The chain has TRBV9 and TRBJ2-1, with 8 positions matching TRBD1. The CDR3 contains 14 residues. J lost 6 bases, V lost 1 base, and 3 bases had no gene match. Per germline, CDR1 SGDLS and CDR2 YYNGEE.

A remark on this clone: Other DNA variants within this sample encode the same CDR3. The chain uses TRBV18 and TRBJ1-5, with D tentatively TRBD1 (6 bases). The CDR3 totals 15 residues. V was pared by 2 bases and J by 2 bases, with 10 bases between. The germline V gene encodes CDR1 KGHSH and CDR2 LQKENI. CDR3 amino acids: CASSPGGQGNQPQHF. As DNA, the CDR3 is TGTGCCAGCTCACCAGGGGGGCAGGGCAATCAGCCCCAGCATTTT.

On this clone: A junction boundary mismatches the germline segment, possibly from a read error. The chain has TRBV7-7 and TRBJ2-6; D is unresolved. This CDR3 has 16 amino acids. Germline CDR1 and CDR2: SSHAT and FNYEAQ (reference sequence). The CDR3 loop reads CASSSDVPGGANVLTF. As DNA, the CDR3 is TGTGCTAGCAGCTCGGACGTTCCTGGCGGGGCCAACGTCCTGACTTTC.

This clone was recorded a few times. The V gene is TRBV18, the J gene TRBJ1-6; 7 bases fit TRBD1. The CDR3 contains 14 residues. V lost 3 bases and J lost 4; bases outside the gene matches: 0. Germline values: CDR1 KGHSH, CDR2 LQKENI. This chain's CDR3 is CASSPGQYNSPLHF. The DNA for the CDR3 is TGTGCCAGCTCACCGGGACAGTATAATTCACCCCTCCACTTT.

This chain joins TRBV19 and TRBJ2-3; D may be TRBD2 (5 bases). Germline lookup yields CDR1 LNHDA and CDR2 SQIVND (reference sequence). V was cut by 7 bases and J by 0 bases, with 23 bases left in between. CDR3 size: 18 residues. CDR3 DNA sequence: TGTGCCAGTACCCCCAGGTGGCTAGCTGCCCCAAGCACAGATACGCAGTATTTT. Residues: CASTPRWLAAPSTDTQYF.

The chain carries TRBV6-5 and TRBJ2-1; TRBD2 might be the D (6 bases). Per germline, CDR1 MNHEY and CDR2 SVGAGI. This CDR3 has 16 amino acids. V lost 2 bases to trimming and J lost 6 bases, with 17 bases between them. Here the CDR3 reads CASSYRGTPGGNEQFF. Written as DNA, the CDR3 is TGTGCCAGCAGTTACCGCGGGACCCCAGGAGGCAATGAGCAGTTCTTC.

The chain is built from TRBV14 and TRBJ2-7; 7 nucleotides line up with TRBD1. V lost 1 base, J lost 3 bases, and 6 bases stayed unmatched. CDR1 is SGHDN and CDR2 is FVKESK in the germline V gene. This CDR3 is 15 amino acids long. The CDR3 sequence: CASSQGQGSFYEQYF. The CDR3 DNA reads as TGTGCCAGCAGCCAAGGACAGGGAAGTTTCTACGAGCAGTACTTC.

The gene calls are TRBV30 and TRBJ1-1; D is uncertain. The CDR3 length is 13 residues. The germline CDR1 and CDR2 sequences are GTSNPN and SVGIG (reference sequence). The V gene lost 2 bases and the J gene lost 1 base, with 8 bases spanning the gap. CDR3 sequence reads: CAWSRHQNTEAFF. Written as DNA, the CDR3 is TGTGCCTGGAGTCGACACCAGAACACTGAAGCTTTCTTT.

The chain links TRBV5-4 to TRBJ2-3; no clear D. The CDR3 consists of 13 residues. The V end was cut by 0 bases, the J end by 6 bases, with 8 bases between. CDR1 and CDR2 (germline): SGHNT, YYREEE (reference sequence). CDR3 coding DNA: TGTGCCAGCAGCTTGGTCTCCCGGGATACGCAGTATTTT. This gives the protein CASSLVSRDTQYF.

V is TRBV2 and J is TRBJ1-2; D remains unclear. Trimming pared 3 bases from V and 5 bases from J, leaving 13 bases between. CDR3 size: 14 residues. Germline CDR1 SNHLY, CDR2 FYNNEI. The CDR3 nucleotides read TGTGCCAGCAGTGAGGGTGGGGTGAGGTATGGCTACACCTTC. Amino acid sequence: CASSEGGVRYGYTF.

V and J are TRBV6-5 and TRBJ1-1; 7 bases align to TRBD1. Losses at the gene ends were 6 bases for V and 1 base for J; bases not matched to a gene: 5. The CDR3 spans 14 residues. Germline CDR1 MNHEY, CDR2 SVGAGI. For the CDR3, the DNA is TGTGCCAGCAGCCGAGGACAGGAGAACACTGAAGCTTTCTTT. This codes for CASSRGQENTEAFF.